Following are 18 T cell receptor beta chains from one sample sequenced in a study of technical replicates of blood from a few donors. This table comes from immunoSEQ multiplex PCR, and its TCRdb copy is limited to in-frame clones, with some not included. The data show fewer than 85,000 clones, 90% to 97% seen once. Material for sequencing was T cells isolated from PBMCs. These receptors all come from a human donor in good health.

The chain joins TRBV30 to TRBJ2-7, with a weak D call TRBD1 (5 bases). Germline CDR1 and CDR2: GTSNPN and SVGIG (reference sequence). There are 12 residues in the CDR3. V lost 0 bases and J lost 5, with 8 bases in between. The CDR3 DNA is TGTGCCTGGAGTGTACAGGTGGACGAGCAGTACTTC. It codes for CAWSVQVDEQYF.

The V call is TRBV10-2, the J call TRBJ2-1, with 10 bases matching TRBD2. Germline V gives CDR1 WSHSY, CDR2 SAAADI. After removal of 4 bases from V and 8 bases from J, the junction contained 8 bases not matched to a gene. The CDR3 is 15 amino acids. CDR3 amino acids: CASSGDSGRADEQFF. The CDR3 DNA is TGCGCCAGCAGTGGGGACAGCGGGAGGGCCGATGAGCAGTTCTTC.

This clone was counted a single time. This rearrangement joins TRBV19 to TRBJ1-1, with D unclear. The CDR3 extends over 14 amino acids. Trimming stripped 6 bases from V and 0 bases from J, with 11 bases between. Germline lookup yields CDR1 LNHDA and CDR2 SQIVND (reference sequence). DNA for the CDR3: TGTGCCAGTAGATTGGGCCCGATGAACACTGAAGCTTTCTTT. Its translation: CASRLGPMNTEAFF.

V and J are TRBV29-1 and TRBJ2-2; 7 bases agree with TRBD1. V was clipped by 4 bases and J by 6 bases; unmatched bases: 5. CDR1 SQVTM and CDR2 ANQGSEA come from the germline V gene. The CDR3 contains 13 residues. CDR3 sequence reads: CSVAVTGSGELFF. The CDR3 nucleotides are TGCAGCGTTGCCGTGACAGGGTCCGGGGAGCTGTTTTTT.

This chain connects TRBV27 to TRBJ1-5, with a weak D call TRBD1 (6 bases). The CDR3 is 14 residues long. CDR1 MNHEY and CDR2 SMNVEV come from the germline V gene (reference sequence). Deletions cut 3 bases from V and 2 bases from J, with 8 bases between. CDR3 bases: TGTGCCAGCAGTTTGACAGGCGGCAATCAGCCCCAGCATTTT. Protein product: CASSLTGGNQPQHF.

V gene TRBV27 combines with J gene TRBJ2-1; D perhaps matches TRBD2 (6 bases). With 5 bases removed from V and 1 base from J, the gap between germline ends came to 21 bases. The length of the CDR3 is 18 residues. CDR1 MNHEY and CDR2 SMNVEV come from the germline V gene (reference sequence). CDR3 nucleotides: TGTGCCAGCAGTCACCTCTTTGATAGCGGAGGTTCCTACAATGAGCAGTTCTTC. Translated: CASSHLFDSGGSYNEQFF.

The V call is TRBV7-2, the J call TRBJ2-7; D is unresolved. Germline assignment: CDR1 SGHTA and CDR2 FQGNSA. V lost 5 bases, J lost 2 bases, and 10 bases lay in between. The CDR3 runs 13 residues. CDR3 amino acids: CASSRIGAYEQYF. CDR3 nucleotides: TGTGCCAGCAGCCGAATAGGAGCCTACGAGCAGTACTTC.

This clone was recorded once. The CDR3 loop reads CASSLYPPGQNTGELFF. CDR3 DNA: TGTGCCAGCAGCTTATACCCCCCGGGACAGAACACCGGGGAGCTGTTTTTT. J is TRBJ2-2 and V is TRBV7-6; a possible D gene is TRBD1 (6 bases). The V end was cut by 2 bases, the J end by 1 base, with 14 bases between. The CDR3 extends over 17 amino acids. Germline V CDR1 and CDR2: SGHVS, FNYEAQ.

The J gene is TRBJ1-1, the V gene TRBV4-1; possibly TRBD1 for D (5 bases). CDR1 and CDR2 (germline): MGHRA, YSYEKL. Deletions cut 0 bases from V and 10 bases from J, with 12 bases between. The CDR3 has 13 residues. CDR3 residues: CASSQEIRRGAFF. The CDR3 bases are TGCGCCAGCAGCCAAGAAATCAGGAGGGGAGCTTTCTTT.

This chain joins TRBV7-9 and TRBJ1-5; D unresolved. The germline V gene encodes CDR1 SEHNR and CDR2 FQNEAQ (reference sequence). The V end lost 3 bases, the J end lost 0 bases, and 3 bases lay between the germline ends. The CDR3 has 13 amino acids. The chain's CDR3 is CASSFGSNQPQHF. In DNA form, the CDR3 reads TGTGCCAGCAGCTTCGGTAGCAATCAGCCCCAGCATTTT.

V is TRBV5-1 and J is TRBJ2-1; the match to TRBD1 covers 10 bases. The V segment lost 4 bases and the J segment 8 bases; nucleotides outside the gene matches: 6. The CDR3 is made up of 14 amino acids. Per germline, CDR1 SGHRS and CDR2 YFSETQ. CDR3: CASSAGTGVDEQFF. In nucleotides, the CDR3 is TGCGCCAGCAGCGCCGGGACAGGGGTCGATGAGCAGTTCTTC.

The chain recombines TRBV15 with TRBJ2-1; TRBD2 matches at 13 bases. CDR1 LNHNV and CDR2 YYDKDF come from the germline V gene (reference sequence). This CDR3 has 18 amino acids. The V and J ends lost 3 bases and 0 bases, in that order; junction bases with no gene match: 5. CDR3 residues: CATSRGLAGPPSYNEQFF. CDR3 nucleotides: TGTGCCACCAGCAGGGGACTAGCGGGACCTCCCTCCTACAATGAGCAGTTCTTC.

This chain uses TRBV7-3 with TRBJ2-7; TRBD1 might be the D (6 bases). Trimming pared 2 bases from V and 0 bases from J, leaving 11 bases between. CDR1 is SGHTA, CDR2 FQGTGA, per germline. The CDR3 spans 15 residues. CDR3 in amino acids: CASSLGGPSSYEQYF. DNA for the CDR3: TGTGCCAGCAGCTTAGGGGGCCCGAGCTCCTACGAGCAGTACTTC. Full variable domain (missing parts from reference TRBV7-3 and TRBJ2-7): GAGVSQTPSNKVTEKGKYVELRCDPISGHTALYWYRQSLGQGPEFLIYFQGTGAADDSGLPNDRFFAVRPEGSVSTLKIQRTERGDSAVYLCASSLGGPSSYEQYFGPGTRLTVT.

The CDR3 spells CASSESSGTGETQYF. The CDR3 DNA is TGTGCCAGCAGTGAAAGTTCGGGGACAGGAGAGACCCAGTACTTC. V usage is TRBV6-1 and J usage is TRBJ2-5; TRBD1 matches at 8 bases. CDR3 size: 15 residues. J was trimmed by 4 bases and V by 2 bases; bases with no gene match: 6. Germline values: CDR1 MNHNS, CDR2 SASEGT.

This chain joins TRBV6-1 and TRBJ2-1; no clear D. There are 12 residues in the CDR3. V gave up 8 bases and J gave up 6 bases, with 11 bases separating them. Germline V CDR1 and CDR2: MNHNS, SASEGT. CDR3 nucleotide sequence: TGTGCCAGCTACCTTACATTCAATGAGCAGTTCTTC. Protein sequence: CASYLTFNEQFF.

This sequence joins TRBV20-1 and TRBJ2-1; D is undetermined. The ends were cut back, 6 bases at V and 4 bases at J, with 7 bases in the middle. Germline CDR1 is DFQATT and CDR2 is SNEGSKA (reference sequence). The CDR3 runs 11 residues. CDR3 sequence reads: CSATTYNEQFF. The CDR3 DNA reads TGCAGTGCAACGACTTACAATGAGCAGTTCTTC.

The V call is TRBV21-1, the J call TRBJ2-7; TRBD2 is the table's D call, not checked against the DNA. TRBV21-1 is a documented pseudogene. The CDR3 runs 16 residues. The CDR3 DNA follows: TGTGCCAGCAGCAAAGCAGAGGGTGAAAGCTCCTACGAGCAGTACTTC. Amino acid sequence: CASSKAEGESSYEQYF.

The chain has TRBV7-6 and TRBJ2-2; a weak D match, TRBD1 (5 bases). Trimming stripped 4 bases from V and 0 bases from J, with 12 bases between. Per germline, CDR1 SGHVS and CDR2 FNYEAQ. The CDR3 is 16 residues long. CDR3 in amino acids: CASSSRRGANTGELFF. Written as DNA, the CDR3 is TGTGCCAGCAGCTCTCGAAGGGGTGCGAACACCGGGGAGCTGTTTTTT.